This TCR beta chain was captured in a study of vaccination and CD4 T cells after COVID-19. The time point denotes: late sampling 161 to 241 days after vaccination in a few convalescent patients. Treatment here: approximately 9-day PBMC culture with coronavirus spike peptide pools or control peptides (ViraFEST assay). This CDR3 comprises 16 residues. CDR1 is SGHVS and CDR2 is FQNEAQ in the germline V gene. V dropped 0 bases and J dropped 5; count of bases not matched to a gene: 6. The assay that was used to sequence DNA from cultured CD4+ T cells was the Oncomine TCR Beta short-read assay. TCRdb passed the PCR reads through MiXCR, listing each CDR3 protein once. The top ten clones hold about 3.3% of a sample with around 30,000 distinct CDR3 sequences, 36% of them seen once. Study-wide findings and caveats: Convalescent patients were relatively few, and early post-infection timepoints were missing.

As concerns this clonotype: Its antigen is unknown.

This TCR was recovered from a human donor who had recovered from COVID-19. This chain joins TRBV7-8 and TRBJ2-2, with 7 bases that match TRBD1. The sequenced sample was CD4+ T cells from blood, cultured in vitro, obtained about 7 months after SARS-CoV-2 vaccination. This chain's CDR3 is CASSLARQGQTGELFF. In nucleotides, the CDR3 is TGTGCCAGCAGCTTAGCGCGACAGGGTCAAACCGGGGAGCTGTTTTTT. Full variable domain (missing parts from reference TRBV7-8 and TRBJ2-2): GAGVSQSPRYKVAKRGQDVALRCDPISGHVSLFWYQQALGQGPEFLTYFQNEAQLDKSGLPSDRFFAERPEGSVSTLKIQRTQQEDSAVYLCASSLARQGQTGELFFGEGSRLTVL.